This TCR beta chain was observed in a study of control samples from healthy donors and cancer patients. Using immunoSEQ multiplex PCR, the repertoire was profiled, and TCRdb retains in-frame clones only, with some absent. The sample contains roughly 190,000 clones, about 91% of which appear only once. Germline loops: CDR1 LNHDA, CDR2 SQIVND (reference sequence). This CDR3 has 13 residues. V lost 9 bases and J lost 5; bases outside the gene matches: 7. This TCR was recovered from a man aged 25-45 years in good health. The sample taken for sequencing was blood. This rearrangement joins TRBV19 to TRBJ2-1, with 7 nucleotides matching TRBD1. This CDR3 is CASLRQGHNEQFF. The CDR3, as DNA: TGTGCCAGCCTTAGACAGGGTCACAATGAGCAGTTCTTC.